A single sample is the source of the 21 T cell receptor beta chains below, sequenced in a study of shared clonotypes between healthy human individuals. Profiling relied on immunoSEQ multiplex PCR, and the TCRdb table lists in-frame clones only, not all of them. The sample yields around 640,000 clones, approximately 96% seen once. CD45RO negativity and positive selection for CCR7 defined naive CD8 cells, a population that excluded terminally differentiated effector memory CD45RA+ cells. What was sequenced was naive CD8+ T cells sorted from blood. All receptors derive from a woman aged 25 to 39 in good health.

The V call is TRBV2, the J call TRBJ2-3; 8 bases line up with TRBD2. CDR3 length: 16 residues. Germline V CDR1 and CDR2: SNHLY, FYNNEI. The V gene end was trimmed by 4 bases and the J gene end by 2 bases; junction bases not matched to a gene: 8. CDR3 sequence: CASSVIAGRDTDTQYF. The CDR3 DNA sequence: TGTGCCAGCAGTGTGATAGCGGGACGGGACACAGATACGCAGTATTTT.

V gene TRBV7-9 combines with J gene TRBJ2-1; D unclear. CDR1 and CDR2 (germline): SEHNR, FQNEAQ (reference sequence). The CDR3 has 16 amino acids. V lost 1 base and J 3 bases, leaving 13 bases between the germline ends. CDR3 coding DNA: TGTGCCAGCAGCTTAGATTCGCCGGAACTCTACAATGAGCAGTTCTTC. Amino acid sequence: CASSLDSPELYNEQFF.

The chain couples TRBV7-8 to TRBJ2-7; 9 positions agree with TRBD2. The J segment lost 1 base and the V segment lost 1 base, leaving 5 bases of the junction unmatched. Germline-derived CDR1 and CDR2 are SGHVS and FQNEAQ. This CDR3 is built from 16 residues. This CDR3 is CASSLVTSGPSYEQYF. CDR3 nucleotide sequence: TGTGCCAGCAGCTTAGTTACTAGCGGGCCGTCCTACGAGCAGTACTTC.

The gene calls are TRBV19 and TRBJ2-7; the D is unclear. This CDR3 is 16 amino acids long. Trimming pared 5 bases from V and 6 bases from J, leaving 23 bases between. Germline-derived CDR1 and CDR2 are LNHDA and SQIVND (reference sequence). Here the CDR3 reads CASSSEPWTEGCEQYF. In DNA form, the CDR3 reads TGTGCCAGTAGTTCAGAGCCCTGGACCGAAGGGTGCGAGCAGTACTTC.

The chain has TRBV5-8 and TRBJ2-3; 10 bases fit TRBD2. From germline, CDR1 is SGHTS and CDR2 YDEGEE. The V gene end was trimmed by 2 bases and the J gene end by 1 base; junction bases not matched to a gene: 4. The CDR3 loop spans 16 amino acids. The CDR3 DNA sequence: TGTGCCAGCAGCTTTTCTAGCGGGAGTGGCACAGATACGCAGTATTTT. It is translated as CASSFSSGSGTDTQYF.

The genes are TRBV2 and TRBJ2-2; the match to TRBD1 covers 8 bases. V shed 0 bases and J 5 bases; nucleotides not matched to a gene: 17. The CDR3 contains 20 residues. In germline, CDR1 is SNHLY, CDR2 FYNNEI. The CDR3 nucleotides are TGTGCCAGCAGTGAAGCGCTTTTTAGGACAGGGATAGATGGGACCGGGGAGCTGTTTTTT. This codes for CASSEALFRTGIDGTGELFF.

The chain recombines TRBV5-5 with TRBJ2-7, with D perhaps matching TRBD1 (5 bases). Germline-derived CDR1 and CDR2 are SGHKS and YYEKEE (reference sequence). The CDR3 length is 14 residues. Trimming took off 5 bases at V and 4 bases at J, with 16 bases between the two ends. The CDR3 sequence is CASRQEQGGYEQYF. CDR3 coding DNA: TGTGCCAGCAGGCAAGAGCAGGGTGGTTACGAGCAGTACTTC.

The rearrangement joins TRBV7-9 to TRBJ1-1, with TRBD1 as a possible D gene (5 bases). V was clipped by 0 bases and J by 1 base, with 6 bases between them. The CDR3 is made up of 14 amino acids. CDR1 is SEHNR, CDR2 FQNEAQ, per germline (reference sequence). The CDR3 is CASSLAGENTEAFF. The DNA of the CDR3 is TGTGCCAGCAGCTTAGCAGGGGAGAACACTGAAGCTTTCTTT.

This chain uses TRBV11-2 with TRBJ2-3; the D gene is possibly TRBD2 (6 bases). The germline V and J ends were trimmed by 5 bases and 2 bases, with 14 bases remaining between them. This CDR3 is 15 amino acids long. Looked up from germline, CDR1 is SGHAT and CDR2 is FQNNGV. CDR3 nucleotide sequence: TGTGCCAGCAGCCCTCCGGGAGCGGACACAGATACGCAGTATTTT. This gives the protein CASSPPGADTDTQYF.

This clone was picked up one time. V usage is TRBV2 and J usage is TRBJ1-1, with D maybe TRBD1 (5 bases). Deletions cut 8 bases from V and 1 base from J, with 17 bases between. The CDR3 is 15 residues long. Germline assignment: CDR1 SNHLY and CDR2 FYNNEI. The CDR3 reads CASCTGTGGNTEAFF. The CDR3 region has the DNA TGTGCCAGCTGCACCGGCACGGGGGGGAACACTGAAGCTTTCTTT.

In the case of this clone: This same CDR3 is encoded by further DNA sequences in the sample. The V call is TRBV5-1, the J call TRBJ1-1, with D hard to call. The V end lost 0 bases, the J end lost 2 bases, and 5 bases lay between the germline ends. The CDR3 consists of 13 residues. Germline V gene data show CDR1 as SGHRS and CDR2 as YFSETQ. As DNA, the CDR3 is TGCGCCAGCAGCTTGGAGGGTAACACTGAAGCTTTCTTT. Translating it yields CASSLEGNTEAFF.

This chain joins TRBV10-2 and TRBJ2-7; TRBD2 matches at 8 bases. The trim removed 5 bases at V and 3 bases at J, leaving 12 bases unmatched. Germline values: CDR1 WSHSY, CDR2 SAAADI. This CDR3 region has 16 residues. The CDR3 sequence: CASSPVVAGGVYEQYF. In nucleotides, the CDR3 is TGCGCCAGCAGTCCCGTGGTGGCGGGAGGCGTCTACGAGCAGTACTTC.

The CDR3 nucleotides read TGTGCCAGTAGCCTTAGCGGGAGCTCCTACAATGAGCAGTTCTTC. Its translation is CASSLSGSSYNEQFF. The chain carries TRBV19 and TRBJ2-1; 9 nucleotides line up with TRBD2. The CDR3 length is 15 residues. V was clipped by 6 bases and J by 0 bases; unmatched bases: 3. CDR1 is LNHDA, CDR2 SQIVND, per germline (reference sequence).

This chain uses TRBV2 with TRBJ2-1, with 11 bases lining up with TRBD1. Germline lookup yields CDR1 SNHLY and CDR2 FYNNEI. V was pared by 6 bases and J by 9 bases, with 7 bases of the junction left unmatched. This CDR3 contains 14 residues. The CDR3 DNA sequence: TGTGCCAGCAGGGACAGGGGGCTTCTACGTGAGCAGTTCTTC. This codes for CASRDRGLLREQFF.

This rearrangement joins TRBV5-6 to TRBJ2-2, with D maybe TRBD1 (6 bases). The germline V gene has CDR1 SGHDT and CDR2 YYEEEE. The CDR3 sequence is 14 residues long. V was clipped by 2 bases and J by 2 bases, with 7 bases between them. The DNA for the CDR3 is TGTGCCAGCAGCTTACAGGGAAACACCGGGGAGCTGTTTTTT. Its translation: CASSLQGNTGELFF.

The genes are TRBV4-1 and TRBJ2-3; no clear D gene. CDR3 length: 16 residues. The V gene's germline CDR1 is MGHRA and CDR2 YSYEKL. V was trimmed by 1 base and J by 1 base, leaving 12 bases between them. CDR3 coding DNA: TGCGCCAGCAGCCAAGGGACCCGTCGGGGCACAGATACGCAGTATTTT. Protein product: CASSQGTRRGTDTQYF.

The V gene is TRBV29-1, the J gene TRBJ2-1; 8 nucleotides agree with TRBD1. CDR1 is SQVTM, CDR2 ANQGSEA, per germline. The CDR3 runs to 13 residues. V gave up 6 bases and J gave up 1 base; unmatched junction bases: 2. The CDR3 DNA reads as TGCAGCGTGCGGACAGGGTCCTACAATGAGCAGTTCTTC. Amino acid sequence: CSVRTGSYNEQFF.

The V and J genes are TRBV11-2 and TRBJ2-7; D possibly corresponds to TRBD2 (5 bases). The V and J ends lost 5 bases and 3 bases respectively, with 11 bases between them. The CDR3 spans 13 residues. Germline CDR1 SGHAT, CDR2 FQNNGV. CDR3 region: CASSLGANYEQYF. The CDR3 DNA follows: TGTGCCAGCAGCCTGGGAGCCAACTACGAGCAGTACTTC. Drawing the rest from reference TRBV11-2 and TRBJ2-7, the complete variable domain is EAGVAQSPRYKIIEKRQSVAFWCNPISGHATLYWYQQILGQGPKLLIQFQNNGVVDDSQLPKDRFSAERLKGVDSTLKIQPAKLEDSAVYLCASSLGANYEQYFGPGTRLTVT.

This chain joins TRBV7-9 and TRBJ1-4, with 7 bases lining up with TRBD1. CDR3 size: 15 residues. Germline trimming cut 5 bases from V and 7 bases from J; bases unmatched to any gene: 10. CDR1 is SEHNR, CDR2 FQNEAQ, per germline (reference sequence). In nucleotides, the CDR3 is TGTGCCAGCAGCACTGCGACAGGGCCAGGTGAAAAACTGTTTTTT. Translating it yields CASSTATGPGEKLFF.

The genes are TRBV7-9 and TRBJ2-1; perhaps TRBD2 as D (6 bases). CDR3 length: 15 residues. V gave up 0 bases and J gave up 7 bases, with 13 bases separating them. Looked up from germline, CDR1 is SEHNR and CDR2 is FQNEAQ (reference sequence). DNA for the CDR3: TGTGCCAGCAGCTTAGCGGTCCGGGGAGGAAATGAGCAGTTCTTC. It encodes CASSLAVRGGNEQFF.

The rearrangement links TRBV10-1 to TRBJ2-1; D not resolved. The CDR3 covers 15 residues. The germline V gene encodes CDR1 WNHNN and CDR2 SYGVQD (reference sequence). The V gene lost 8 bases and the J gene lost 5 bases, with 19 bases spanning the gap. CDR3 DNA sequence: TGCGCCAGCTCGAAAGACGACGGAATACACAATGAGCAGTTCTTC. It codes for CASSKDDGIHNEQFF.